This TCR beta chain was sequenced for a study of blood T cell repertoires in COVID-19. Using immunoSEQ multiplex PCR, the repertoire was profiled, and TCRdb retains in-frame clones only, with some absent. The data contain approximately 150,000 clones, around 86% of them singletons. The CDR3 length is 13 residues. Germline V gene lookup returns CDR1 LNHDA and CDR2 SQIVND (reference sequence). With V trimmed by 4 bases and J by 5 bases, 4 bases remained unmatched. The source of this sequence is a man aged 50 to 60 who had recovered from COVID-19. J is TRBJ1-1 and V is TRBV19; TRBD1 matches at 7 bases. The sequencing sample was made of peripheral blood. In nucleotides, the CDR3 is TGTGCCAGTAGTAAGGGGGCGCGGACTGAAGCTTTCTTT. This gives the protein CASSKGARTEAFF.